The source of this TCR beta chain is a study of blood T cell repertoires in COVID-19. In the study overall: The cDNA or gDNA used as material had been derived from T cells, B-cell-depleted T cells, or PBMCs.

For this clone: The junction departs from germline at one end; a sequencing error may be responsible.

Assay used: immunoSEQ multiplex PCR; TCRdb lists only in-frame clones, some missing. In the table there are 180,000 or so clones, around 80% of which are singletons. Germline values: CDR1 SGHVS, CDR2 FQNEAQ. The CDR3 totals 14 residues. The receptor comes from a woman aged 55-75 years who had recovered from COVID-19. This rearrangement joins TRBV7-8 to TRBJ2-1; TRBD2 matches 10 bases. Sequenced sample: PBMCs or T cells enriched from blood (not recorded which). DNA for the CDR3: TGTGCCAGCAGCTTAGGAGGTAGGACTAGCGGCGAGGTCTTC. Translation: CASSLGGRTSGEVF.